This record covers a single T cell receptor (beta chain). Its specificity is not known. This sample stems from a study of T cells in narcolepsy. Study-wide background: Patients with NT1 or NT2 and healthy control donors were enrolled. Study conclusions and caveats: Healthy controls reportedly lacked the autoreactive clonotypes serially found in patients' blood. Same-patient CSF and blood CD4+ T cell clonotypes included HCRT-specific and TRIB2-specific autoreactive ones.

V shed 4 bases, J shed 9 bases, and the junction held 6 bases outside the gene matches. CDR3 length equals 15 residues. Germline V gives CDR1 WNHNN, CDR2 SYGVQD (reference sequence). Sequencing used immunoSEQ multiplex PCR; TCRdb keeps in-frame clones, though not all of them. The table records about 41,000 clones, around 88% of them present only once. The sequence came from a human donor with narcolepsy. V and J are TRBV10-1 and TRBJ2-3; 14 bases line up with TRBD2. Sequencing was performed on CD45RA- memory CD4+ T cells from PBMCs. This CDR3 reads CASSGLAGGPATQYF. The DNA for the CDR3 is TGCGCCAGCAGTGGACTAGCGGGAGGGCCGGCGACGCAGTATTTT.